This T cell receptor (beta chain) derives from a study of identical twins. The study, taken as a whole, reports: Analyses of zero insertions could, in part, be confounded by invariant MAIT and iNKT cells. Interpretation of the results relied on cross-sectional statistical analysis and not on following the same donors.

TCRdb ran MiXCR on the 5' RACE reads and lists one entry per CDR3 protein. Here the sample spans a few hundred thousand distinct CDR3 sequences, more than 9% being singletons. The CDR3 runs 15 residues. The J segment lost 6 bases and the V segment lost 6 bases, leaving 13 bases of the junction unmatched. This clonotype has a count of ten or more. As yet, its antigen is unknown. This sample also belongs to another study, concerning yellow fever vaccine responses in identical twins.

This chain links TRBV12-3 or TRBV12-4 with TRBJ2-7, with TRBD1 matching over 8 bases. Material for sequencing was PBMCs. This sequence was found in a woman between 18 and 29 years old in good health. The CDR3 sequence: CASSSRGQGRGEQYF. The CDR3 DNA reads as TGTGCCAGCAGCTCAAGAGGACAGGGACGAGGCGAGCAGTACTTC.